Presented here are 22 T cell receptor beta chains from one specimen sequenced in a study of T cells in Graves' hyperthyroidism and ophthalmopathy. From RNA transcripts, TCR beta CDR3 regions were amplified. A set of HTBI primers served as the primers for a first-round RT-PCR of the TCR CDR3. TCRdb re-called the multiplex PCR reads with MiXCR, one entry per CDR3 protein. Among under 400,000 distinct CDR3 sequences listed, around a fifth were seen once. The sequenced material came from blood. Receptors originate from a woman in her 50s with Graves' hyperthyroidism.

This clonotype was seen ten or more times. The chain links TRBV18 to TRBJ2-5; 7 positions match TRBD1. V shed 2 bases and J 4 bases; nucleotides not matched to a gene: 4. CDR1 and CDR2 from the germline V gene are KGHSH and LQKENI. This CDR3 contains 14 residues. CDR3 loop: CASSPIDRVETQYF. In DNA, the CDR3 is TGTGCCAGCTCACCAATCGACAGGGTAGAGACCCAGTACTTC.

V and J are TRBV9 and TRBJ1-1; no reliable D call. The germline V and J ends were trimmed by 4 bases and 0 bases, with 10 bases remaining between them. Per the germline V gene, CDR1 is SGDLS and CDR2 is YYNGEE. The CDR3 is 14 amino acids. The CDR3 coding sequence is TGTGCCAGCAGCACCGACCGTCTGAACACTGAAGCTTTCTTT. It is translated as CASSTDRLNTEAFF.

On this clonotype itself: A clone one base away is much larger, so this may be a read error. V usage is TRBV3-1 and J usage is TRBJ1-5; D remains unclear. This CDR3 is built from 14 residues. Germline V gene lookup returns CDR1 LGHDT and CDR2 YNNKEL (reference sequence). The V gene lost 2 bases and the J gene lost 3 bases, with 8 bases spanning the gap. The CDR3 region is CASSQSWVNQPQHF. CDR3 DNA sequence: TGTGCCAGCAGCCAAAGCTGGGTCAATCAGCCCCAGCATTTT.

The chain couples TRBV19 to TRBJ1-6, with D possibly TRBD1 on 6 matching bases. Germline V gene lookup returns CDR1 LNHDA and CDR2 SQIVND (reference sequence). Trimming left V 7 bases short and J 5 bases short, with 18 bases between. The CDR3 covers 16 residues. CDR3 sequence: CASNRQGGAHNSPLHF. For the CDR3, the DNA is TGTGCCAGTAACCGACAAGGGGGGGCTCATAATTCACCCCTCCACTTT.

The sample holds a few counts of this clonotype. This sequence joins TRBV6-6 and TRBJ1-2, with 7 bases matching TRBD1. CDR3 length equals 16 residues. Trimming removed 0 bases from V and 7 bases from J; junction bases left unmatched: 11. The germline gives CDR1 MNHNY, CDR2 SVGAGI (reference sequence). In DNA, the CDR3 is TGTGCCAGCAGTTACTCGACCTTGAGACAGGGCGGTGGCTACACCTTC. It yields the protein CASSYSTLRQGGGYTF.

With respect to this clonotype: A much larger clone sits a single nucleotide away, making a read error possible. This is likely a read error, given that the CDR3 carries no conserved phenylalanine or tryptophan at its end. The rearrangement uses TRBV30 and TRBJ2-7; TRBD1 matches 9 bases. V was pared by 4 bases and J by 6 bases, with 10 bases of the junction left unmatched. This CDR3 has 14 amino acids. CDR1 is GTSNPN and CDR2 is SVGIG in the germline V gene (reference sequence). CDR3 amino acids: CAWTGTGPRGEQYL. CDR3 bases: TGTGCCTGGACCGGGACAGGGCCTCGGGGCGAGCAGTACCTC.

This clonotype was detected ten times or more. The genes are TRBV20-1 and TRBJ2-5; 9 bases fit TRBD2. The V gene end was trimmed by 1 base and the J gene end by 5 bases; junction bases not matched to a gene: 5. CDR1 and CDR2 from the germline V gene are DFQATT and SNEGSKA (reference sequence). The CDR3 runs to 14 residues. The CDR3 region has the DNA TGCAGTGCTAGAGTTAGCGGGAGCGGGGAGACCCAGTACTTC. Protein: CSARVSGSGETQYF.

This clonotype has ten or more counts. The chain is built from TRBV27 and TRBJ2-7; TRBD2 aligns across 9 bases. Per the germline V gene, CDR1 is MNHEY and CDR2 is SMNVEV (reference sequence). The CDR3 is 17 amino acids. Trimming took 5 bases from V and 5 from J; bases not matched to a gene: 16. DNA for the CDR3: TGTGCCAGCAGTCCCCCATCCTTTAGCGGGAGTCCCAACGAGCAGTACTTC. It codes for CASSPPSFSGSPNEQYF.

This clonotype came up many times. This sequence joins TRBV30 and TRBJ2-7; 8 nucleotides agree with TRBD2. This CDR3 has 13 residues. Germline V gives CDR1 GTSNPN, CDR2 SVGIG (reference sequence). V was clipped by 7 bases and J by 3 bases; unmatched bases: 8. DNA of the CDR3: TGTGCCTCCTACAGGGCGGGAGGCTACGAGCAGTACTTC. Its translation is CASYRAGGYEQYF.

This clonotype was picked up many times. The chain uses TRBV2 and TRBJ2-2, with D maybe TRBD1 (5 bases). The V gene's germline CDR1 is SNHLY and CDR2 FYNNEI. Trimming left V 4 bases short and J 3 bases short, with 12 bases between. CDR3 size: 15 residues. CDR3 region: CASSVEQGYTGELFF. The CDR3 DNA sequence: TGTGCCAGCAGTGTTGAGCAGGGCTACACCGGGGAGCTGTTTTTT.

This clonotype was found many times. The rearrangement joins TRBV7-3 to TRBJ1-2; D is perhaps TRBD1 (5 bases). Germline-derived CDR1 and CDR2 are SGHTA and FQGTGA. Deletions cut 5 bases from V and 5 bases from J, with 18 bases between. CDR3 length equals 15 residues. The CDR3 DNA reads TGTGCCAGCAGCCCCTCTCGGGGCGCCGGGTATGGCTACACCTTC. Amino acid sequence: CASSPSRGAGYGYTF. Full variable domain (missing parts from reference TRBV7-3 and TRBJ1-2): GAGVSQTPSNKVTEKGKYVELRCDPISGHTALYWYRQSLGQGPEFLIYFQGTGAADDSGLPNDRFFAVRPEGSVSTLKIQRTERGDSAVYLCASSPSRGAGYGYTFGSGTRLTVV.

This clonotype was detected many times. The chain is built from TRBV6-2 or TRBV6-3 and TRBJ2-3; a weak D match, TRBD1 (6 bases). This CDR3 has 16 residues. Trimming took 5 bases from V and 1 from J, leaving 16 bases between them. Per germline, CDR1 MNHEY and CDR2 SVGEGT. CDR3 protein: CASSDPLGGGTDTQYF. As DNA, the CDR3 is TGTGCCAGCAGTGACCCTCTAGGGGGTGGCACAGATACGCAGTATTTT.

This clonotype came up many times. This chain uses TRBV28 with TRBJ2-2, with 12 positions matching TRBD1. The CDR3 has 16 amino acids. Per the germline V gene, CDR1 is MDHEN and CDR2 is SYDVKM. V trimming: 5 bases; J trimming: 6 bases; junction bases outside the gene matches: 7. The CDR3 nucleotides read TGTGCCAGCAGTCACCCGGGACAGGGGGCCGCCGGGGAGCTGTTTTTT. It yields the protein CASSHPGQGAAGELFF.

This rearrangement joins TRBV29-1 to TRBJ2-5; 8 bases align to TRBD1. The junction had 3 bases not matched to a gene; V was cut back by 7 bases and J by 5 bases. The germline CDR1 and CDR2 sequences are SQVTM and ANQGSEA. CDR3 size: 11 residues. The CDR3: CSGGQVETQYF. For the CDR3, the DNA is TGCAGCGGGGGACAGGTGGAGACCCAGTACTTC.

This clonotype showed up many times. The chain combines TRBV3-1 with TRBJ2-2; D ambiguous. Germline V gives CDR1 LGHDT, CDR2 YNNKEL (reference sequence). The CDR3 spans 13 residues. V shed 3 bases and J shed 4 bases, with 6 bases lying between them. The CDR3: CASSHGRTGELFF. Written as DNA, the CDR3 is TGTGCCAGCAGCCATGGGCGCACCGGGGAGCTGTTTTTT. The whole variable domain, filled in from reference TRBV3-1 and TRBJ2-2, reads DTAVSQTPKYLVTQMGNDKSIKCEQNLGHDTMYWYKQDSKKFLKIMFSYNNKELIINETVPNRFSPKSPDKAHLNLHINSLELGDSAVYFCASSHGRTGELFFGEGSRLTVL.

Remarks on this clonotype: One end of the junction does not line up with germline, which may come from a read error. The rearrangement links TRBV6-9 to TRBJ2-3; D gene unclear. The CDR3 covers 11 residues. From germline, CDR1 is MNHGY and CDR2 SVAAGI. CDR3 protein: CASSDSDTQYF. The CDR3 nucleotides read TGTGCCAGCAGTGATTCAGATACGCAGTATTTT.

The sample holds many counts of this clonotype. The V call is TRBV11-2, the J call TRBJ2-1; TRBD1 might be the D (6 bases). The germline CDR1 and CDR2 sequences are SGHAT and FQNNGV. The CDR3 loop spans 17 amino acids. Trimming removed 1 base at V and 4 bases at J, with 17 bases between. DNA of the CDR3: TGTGCCAGCAGCTTAGCTGCAGGACAGAAAGCATACAATGAGCAGTTCTTC. Translation: CASSLAAGQKAYNEQFF.

This clonotype has more than one count but fewer than ten. A clone one base away is much larger, so this may be a read error. The chain employs TRBV5-1 and TRBJ2-3; a weak D match, TRBD2 (5 bases). V was shortened by 1 base and J by 2 bases, with 11 bases between the two germline ends. CDR1 is SGHRS and CDR2 is YFSETQ in the germline V gene. The CDR3 is 15 amino acids. The CDR3 spells CASSLSEGSTDTQYF. The DNA of the CDR3 is TGCGCCAGCAGCTTGAGCGAGGGTTCCACAGATACGCAGTATTTT.

This clonotype has more than one count but fewer than ten. The rearrangement links TRBV5-1 to TRBJ1-4, with D unresolved. V was pared by 4 bases and J by 4 bases, with 23 bases between. This CDR3 spans 18 amino acids. Germline loops: CDR1 SGHRS, CDR2 YFSETQ. The DNA for the CDR3 is TGCGCCAGCAGCGAATTGGGAGGAATGGCCCTTGTTAATGAAAAACTGTTTTTT. Protein product: CASSELGGMALVNEKLFF.

The V call is TRBV3-1, the J call TRBJ2-1; D gene unclear. The germline gives CDR1 LGHDT, CDR2 YNNKEL (reference sequence). The CDR3 runs to 13 residues. Trimming shortened V by 1 base and J by 10 bases, and 11 bases separated the two germline ends. The CDR3 nucleotides are TGTGCCAGCAGCCAAGGGCACTCCAGAGAGCAGTTCTTC. Translation: CASSQGHSREQFF.

This clonotype was counted many times. The gene calls are TRBV6-6 and TRBJ1-2, with D perhaps TRBD1 (6 bases). The V end lost 2 bases, the J end lost 4 bases, and 17 bases lay between the germline ends. There are 16 residues in the CDR3. From germline, CDR1 is MNHNY and CDR2 SVGAGI (reference sequence). In nucleotides, the CDR3 is TGTGCCAGCAGTTACAGCCCGACAGGCCCGCCCTATGGCTACACCTTC. Translated: CASSYSPTGPPYGYTF.

This clonotype came up many times. The chain combines TRBV10-2 with TRBJ1-5, with a tentative D call TRBD1 (6 bases). With 0 bases removed from V and 2 bases from J, the gap between germline ends came to 11 bases. Germline V gene sequence: CDR1 WSHSY, CDR2 SAAADI. CDR3 length: 16 residues. The CDR3, as DNA: TGCGCCAGCAGTGAGTCGGGGGCACCTGGCAATCAGCCCCAGCATTTT. Its protein product is CASSESGAPGNQPQHF.